The 14 T cell receptor beta chains listed next were all sequenced from one sample in a study of radiotherapy plus CTLA-4 blockade in lung cancer. Sequenced by immunoSEQ multiplex PCR; TCRdb stores in-frame clones only, minus some. The sample yields about 49,000 clones, 55% to 80% seen once. Sample: peripheral blood, taken from a patient treated with radiotherapy plus ipilimumab. These receptors were collected from a human donor with non-small cell lung cancer who had a complete response to radiotherapy plus ipilimumab.

J is TRBJ2-7 and V is TRBV4-1; possibly TRBD1 for D (5 bases). Looked up from germline, CDR1 is MGHRA and CDR2 is YSYEKL. The CDR3 consists of 15 residues. V shed 1 base and J shed 1 base, with 11 bases lying between them. CDR3 sequence: CASSQGRQGSYEQYF. CDR3 DNA sequence: TGCGCCAGCAGCCAAGGACGCCAGGGTTCCTACGAGCAGTACTTC.

The rearrangement links TRBV11-2 to TRBJ2-3; 8 bases match TRBD2. Germline V lookup: CDR1 SGHAT, CDR2 FQNNGV. CDR3 length: 16 amino acids. With V trimmed by 3 bases and J by 0 bases, 5 bases remained unmatched. Here the CDR3 reads CASSFLAGSSTDTQYF. CDR3 DNA: TGTGCCAGCAGCTTTCTAGCGGGTTCTAGCACAGATACGCAGTATTTT.

CDR3 sequence: CASSLPGGTGAYEQYF. The CDR3 DNA is TGTGCCAGCAGTCTCCCTGGCGGGACAGGGGCCTACGAGCAGTACTTC. This chain connects TRBV7-8 to TRBJ2-7, with 10 bases matching TRBD1. Per the germline V gene, CDR1 is SGHVS and CDR2 is FQNEAQ. Losses at the gene ends were 6 bases for V and 2 bases for J; bases not matched to a gene: 10. CDR3 size: 16 residues.

The CDR3 protein is CASSDGRTYSGNTIYF. The CDR3 region has the DNA TGTGCCAGCAGTGATGGCAGGACTTACTCTGGAAACACCATATATTTT. The J gene is TRBJ1-3, the V gene TRBV2, with D unclear. Germline V gene sequence: CDR1 SNHLY, CDR2 FYNNEI. The CDR3 length is 16 residues. Trimming stripped 3 bases from V and 0 bases from J, with 12 bases between. The full variable domain, its missing parts supplied by reference TRBV2 and TRBJ1-3, is EPEVTQTPSHQVTQMGQEVILRCVPISNHLYFYWYRQILGQKVEFLVSFYNNEISEKSEIFDDQFSVERPDGSNFTLKIRSTKLEDSAMYFCASSDGRTYSGNTIYFGEGSWLTVV.

The rearrangement uses TRBV10-2 and TRBJ2-1; 12 bases agree with TRBD2. The CDR3 extends over 17 amino acids. In germline, CDR1 is WSHSY, CDR2 SAAADI. The V and J ends lost 4 bases and 9 bases, in that order; junction bases with no gene match: 13. This CDR3 reads CASSVLSMTSGGSEQFF. Written as DNA, the CDR3 is TGCGCCAGCAGTGTTCTGTCTATGACTAGCGGGGGAAGTGAGCAGTTCTTC.

This chain connects TRBV13 to TRBJ2-5; TRBD2 agrees at 10 bases. V dropped 4 bases and J dropped 4; count of bases not matched to a gene: 9. This CDR3 is built from 16 residues. Germline CDR1 reads PRHDT; CDR2 reads FYEKMQ (reference sequence). The DNA for the CDR3 is TGTGCCAGCAGCTGGGCTAGCGGGAGCCTAAGAGAGACCCAGTACTTC. Its translation: CASSWASGSLRETQYF. Filled out from reference TRBV13 and TRBJ2-5, the complete variable domain reads AAGVIQSPRHLIKEKRETATLKCYPIPRHDTVYWYQQGPGQDPQFLISFYEKMQSDKGSIPDRFSAQQFSDYHSELNMSSLELGDSALYFCASSWASGSLRETQYFGPGTRLLVL.

The CDR3, as DNA: TGTGCCAGCAGACCTAGCGGGAGGGCGAATGAGCAGTTCTTC. Its protein product is CASRPSGRANEQFF. This chain joins TRBV6-1 and TRBJ2-1, with 12 bases that match TRBD2. Germline CDR1 and CDR2: MNHNS and SASEGT. The CDR3 sequence is 14 residues long. The V and J ends lost 6 bases and 7 bases, in that order; junction bases with no gene match: 4.

This chain connects TRBV30 to TRBJ2-3; 8 bases align to TRBD1. The junction had 7 bases not matched to a gene; V was cut back by 3 bases and J by 8 bases. CDR1 GTSNPN and CDR2 SVGIG come from the germline V gene (reference sequence). This CDR3 has 13 amino acids. The CDR3 sequence is CAWSMTGVGTQYF. The CDR3 bases are TGTGCCTGGAGCATGACAGGGGTGGGTACGCAGTATTTT.

This clone was recorded a few times. The genes are TRBV28 and TRBJ1-2, with a tentative D call TRBD1 (5 bases). The germline V gene encodes CDR1 MDHEN and CDR2 SYDVKM. Trimming took off 3 bases at V and 6 bases at J, with 23 bases between the two ends. The CDR3 runs 17 residues. CDR3 DNA: TGTGCCAGCAGTTTGGGGGGAACGGCGCAGGGCGGTGATGGCTACACCTTC. As protein: CASSLGGTAQGGDGYTF.

The rearrangement joins TRBV19 to TRBJ1-1; D call uncertain. CDR3 length: 13 residues. Trimming shortened V by 3 bases and J by 2 bases, and 7 bases separated the two germline ends. From germline, CDR1 is LNHDA and CDR2 SQIVND (reference sequence). DNA of the CDR3: TGTGCCAGTAGTATTCAGGTAAACACTGAAGCTTTCTTT. Its protein is CASSIQVNTEAFF.

Only a few counts were recorded for this clone. This chain uses TRBV6-5 with TRBJ1-5; 9 bases line up with TRBD1. Germline CDR1 and CDR2: MNHEY and SVGAGI. The CDR3 totals 15 residues. The V gene end was trimmed by 5 bases and the J gene end by 4 bases; junction bases not matched to a gene: 6. The DNA of the CDR3 is TGTGCCAGCAGTCGACAGGGGGGCCCGAATCAGCCCCAGCATTTT. Residues: CASSRQGGPNQPQHF.

The V and J genes are TRBV30 and TRBJ1-4; D may be TRBD1 (6 bases). V lost 5 bases and J lost 8, with 15 bases in between. The CDR3 is made up of 13 amino acids. Germline V gene sequence: CDR1 GTSNPN, CDR2 SVGIG (reference sequence). The CDR3 nucleotides read TGTGCCTGGGGAAACACAGGGATAGAAAAACTGTTTTTT. This encodes CAWGNTGIEKLFF.

The chain carries TRBV7-2 and TRBJ2-1, with 13 bases lining up with TRBD2. Per the germline V gene, CDR1 is SGHTA and CDR2 is FQGNSA. V was clipped by 5 bases and J by 4 bases; unmatched bases: 5. The CDR3 runs 16 residues. The CDR3 loop is CASSRGLAGVYNEQFF. The CDR3 DNA is TGTGCCAGCAGCCGCGGACTAGCGGGGGTTTACAATGAGCAGTTCTTC.

The chain couples TRBV6-4 to TRBJ2-1; 11 bases fit TRBD2. Germline lookup yields CDR1 MRHNA and CDR2 SNTAGT. The CDR3 totals 15 residues. Trimming cost V 8 bases and J 4 bases; bases outside gene matches: 7. The CDR3, as DNA: TGTGCCAGCCCCTTACTAGCGGGAGAATACAATGAGCAGTTCTTC. This sequence encodes CASPLLAGEYNEQFF.